In this sample, the clone carrying this TCR beta chain turned up a few times. Its specificity is unknown. MiXCR, run by TCRdb on the RT-PCR reads, gives a single entry per CDR3 protein. Of about 520,000 distinct CDR3 sequences listed, over 25% were seen once; the top ten hold approximately 2%. This specimen belongs to a study of response to subunit inactivated influenza vaccine. Trimming pared 0 bases from V and 0 bases from J, leaving 6 bases between. This CDR3 is 15 amino acids long. Germline loops: CDR1 SGHRS, CDR2 YFSETQ. Findings and limits, study-wide: The authors proposed limited new T cell recruitment per seasonal influenza vaccination.

This receptor was taken from a man aged 45-65 years who received an inactivated influenza vaccine. The sequences come from CD4+ T cells sorted from PBMCs, collected roughly 5 days after vaccination. V is TRBV5-1 and J is TRBJ2-2; no reliable D call. The CDR3 loop is CASSLEQPNTGELFF. For the CDR3, the DNA is TGCGCCAGCAGCTTGGAACAGCCGAACACCGGGGAGCTGTTTTTT.